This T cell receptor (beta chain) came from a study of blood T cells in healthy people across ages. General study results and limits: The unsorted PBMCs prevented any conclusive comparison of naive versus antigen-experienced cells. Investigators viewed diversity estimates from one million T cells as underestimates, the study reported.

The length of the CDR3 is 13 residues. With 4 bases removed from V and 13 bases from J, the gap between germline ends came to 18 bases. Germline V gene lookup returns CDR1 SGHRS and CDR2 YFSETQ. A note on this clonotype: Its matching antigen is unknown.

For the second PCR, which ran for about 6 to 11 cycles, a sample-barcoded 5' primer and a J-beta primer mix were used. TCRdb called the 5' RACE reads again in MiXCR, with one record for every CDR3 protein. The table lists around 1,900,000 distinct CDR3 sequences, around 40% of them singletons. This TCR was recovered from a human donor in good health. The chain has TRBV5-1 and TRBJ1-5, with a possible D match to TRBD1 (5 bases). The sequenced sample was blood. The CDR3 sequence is CASSPGWGGIQHF. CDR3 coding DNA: TGCGCCAGCAGCCCCGGGTGGGGCGGGATTCAGCATTTT.